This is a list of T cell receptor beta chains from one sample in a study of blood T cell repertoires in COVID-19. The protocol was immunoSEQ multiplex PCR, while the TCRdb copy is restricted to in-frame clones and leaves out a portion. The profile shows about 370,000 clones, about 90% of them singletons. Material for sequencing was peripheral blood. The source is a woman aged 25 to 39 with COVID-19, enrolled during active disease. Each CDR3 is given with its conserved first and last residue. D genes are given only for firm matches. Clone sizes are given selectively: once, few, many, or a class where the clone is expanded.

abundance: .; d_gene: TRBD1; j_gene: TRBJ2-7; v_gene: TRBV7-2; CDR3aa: CASSWTGGEQYF; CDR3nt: TGTGCCAGCAGCTGGACAGGGGGCGAGCAGTACTTC
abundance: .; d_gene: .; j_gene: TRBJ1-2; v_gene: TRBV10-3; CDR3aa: CAISEGDTNYGYTF; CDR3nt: TGTGCCATCAGCGAAGGGGATACTAACTATGGCTACACCTTC
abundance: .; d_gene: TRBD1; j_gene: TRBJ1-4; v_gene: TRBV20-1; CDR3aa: CSASPSGTADEKLFF; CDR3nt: TGCAGTGCTAGTCCCTCCGGGACAGCTGATGAAAAACTGTTTTTT
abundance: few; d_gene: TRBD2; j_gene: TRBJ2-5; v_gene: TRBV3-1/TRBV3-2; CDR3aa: CASSQVVGLAGVETQYF; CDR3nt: TGTGCCAGCAGCCAAGTCGTGGGACTAGCGGGAGTAGAGACCCAGTACTTC
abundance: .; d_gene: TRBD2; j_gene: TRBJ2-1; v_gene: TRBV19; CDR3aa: CASSLSSGSSYNEQFF; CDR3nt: TGTGCCAGTAGTTTATCTAGCGGGAGCTCCTACAATGAGCAGTTCTTC
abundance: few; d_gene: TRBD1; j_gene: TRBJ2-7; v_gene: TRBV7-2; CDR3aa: CASRFGGSGGPYEQYF; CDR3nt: TGTGCCAGCAGATTCGGGGGTTCAGGGGGCCCCTACGAGCAGTACTTC
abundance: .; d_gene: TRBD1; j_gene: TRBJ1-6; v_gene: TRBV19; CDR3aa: CASREGQGNSPLHF; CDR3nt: TGTGCCAGTAGAGAAGGACAGGGGAATTCACCCCTCCACTTT
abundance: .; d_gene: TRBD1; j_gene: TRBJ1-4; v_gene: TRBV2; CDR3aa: CASSRQGENEKLFF; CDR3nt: TGTGCCAGCAGTCGACAGGGAGAGAATGAAAAACTGTTTTTT
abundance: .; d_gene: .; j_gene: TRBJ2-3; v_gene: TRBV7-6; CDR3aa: CASSLGQFSTDTQYF; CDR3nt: TGTGCCAGCAGCTTAGGCCAGTTCAGCACAGATACGCAGTATTTT
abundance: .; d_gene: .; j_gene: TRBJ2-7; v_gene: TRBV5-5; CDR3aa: CASSPAAGAYEQYF; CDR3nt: TGTGCCAGCAGCCCCGCAGCTGGGGCGTACGAGCAGTACTTC
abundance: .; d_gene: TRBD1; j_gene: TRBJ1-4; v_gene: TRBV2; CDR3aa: CASSIPGQGFTLATNEKLFF; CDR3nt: TGTGCCAGCAGCATACCGGGACAGGGCTTCACCCTTGCAACTAATGAAAAACTGTTTTTT
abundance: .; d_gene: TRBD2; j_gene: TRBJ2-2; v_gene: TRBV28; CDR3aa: CASSFSGRANTGELFF; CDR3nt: TGTGCCAGCAGCTTTAGCGGGAGGGCGAACACCGGGGAGCTGTTTTTT
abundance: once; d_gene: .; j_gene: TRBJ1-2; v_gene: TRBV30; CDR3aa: CAWSAQTDYGYTF; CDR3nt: TGTGCCTGGAGTGCCCAGACAGACTATGGCTACACCTTC
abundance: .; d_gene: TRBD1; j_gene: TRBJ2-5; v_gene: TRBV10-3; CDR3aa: CAISESIGTGQETQYF; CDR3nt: TGTGCCATCAGTGAGTCGATAGGGACAGGCCAAGAGACCCAGTACTTC
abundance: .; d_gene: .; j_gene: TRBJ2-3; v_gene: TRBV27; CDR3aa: CASSSPVDTQYF; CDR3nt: TGTGCCAGCAGTTCCCCAGTAGATACGCAGTATTTT
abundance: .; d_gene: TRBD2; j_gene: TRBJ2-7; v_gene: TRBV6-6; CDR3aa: CASSGQREGLYEQYF; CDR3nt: TGTGCCAGCAGTGGCCAGCGGGAGGGCCTTTACGAGCAGTACTTC
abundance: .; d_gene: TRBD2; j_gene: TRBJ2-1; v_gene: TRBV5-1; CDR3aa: CASSKSFPGTSGYNEQFF; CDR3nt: TGCGCCAGCAGCAAATCCTTTCCCGGGACTAGCGGATACAATGAGCAGTTCTTC
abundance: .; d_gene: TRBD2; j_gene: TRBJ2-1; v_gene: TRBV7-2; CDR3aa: CASSKTGTSGSFEQFF; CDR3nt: TGTGCCAGCAGCAAAACCGGGACTAGCGGGAGTTTTGAGCAGTTCTTC
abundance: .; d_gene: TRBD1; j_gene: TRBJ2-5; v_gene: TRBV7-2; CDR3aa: CASERGGDRGQTQYF; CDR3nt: TGTGCCAGCGAACGTGGGGGGGACAGGGGCCAGACCCAGTACTTC
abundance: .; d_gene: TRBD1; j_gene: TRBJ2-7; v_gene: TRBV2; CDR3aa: CASSADRVSYEQYF; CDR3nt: TGTGCCAGCAGTGCGGACAGGGTCTCCTACGAGCAGTACTTC
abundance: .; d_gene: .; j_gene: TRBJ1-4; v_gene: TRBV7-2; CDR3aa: CASSLIGEGEEKLFF; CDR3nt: TGTGCCAGCAGCTTAATTGGGGAGGGGGAAGAAAAACTGTTTTTT
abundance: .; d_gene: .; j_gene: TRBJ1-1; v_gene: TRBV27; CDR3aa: CASSLSQGWTEAFF; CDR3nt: TGTGCCAGCAGTTTATCGCAGGGCTGGACTGAAGCTTTCTTT
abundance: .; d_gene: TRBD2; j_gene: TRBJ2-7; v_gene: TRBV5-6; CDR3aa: CASSLGGGTSGYEQYF; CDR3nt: TGTGCCAGCAGCTTGGGGGGTGGGACTAGCGGATACGAGCAGTACTTC
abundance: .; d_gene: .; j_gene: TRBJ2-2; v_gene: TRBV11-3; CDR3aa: CASSPGADTGELFF; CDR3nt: TGTGCCAGCAGCCCGGGAGCCGACACCGGGGAGCTGTTTTTT
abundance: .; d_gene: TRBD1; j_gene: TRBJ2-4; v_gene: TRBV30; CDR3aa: CAWSGDRKPLNIQYF; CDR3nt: TGTGCCTGGAGTGGGGACAGAAAACCTTTAAACATTCAGTACTTC
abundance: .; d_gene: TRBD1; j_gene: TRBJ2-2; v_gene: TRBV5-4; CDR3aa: CASSVTGGAPGELFF; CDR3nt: TGTGCCAGCAGCGTGACAGGGGGCGCGCCCGGGGAGCTGTTTTTT
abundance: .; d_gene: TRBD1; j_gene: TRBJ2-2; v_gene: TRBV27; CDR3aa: CASSLGTGLLFF; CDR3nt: TGTGCCAGCAGTTTAGGGACAGGGTTACTGTTTTTT
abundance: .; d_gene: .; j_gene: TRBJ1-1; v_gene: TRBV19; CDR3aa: CASNEEYNTEAFF; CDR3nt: TGTGCCAGTAACGAGGAGTACAACACTGAAGCTTTCTTT
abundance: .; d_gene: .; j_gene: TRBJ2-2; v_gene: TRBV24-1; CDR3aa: CATSEWAGGGYGELFF; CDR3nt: TGTGCCACCAGTGAATGGGCAGGAGGCGGTTACGGGGAGCTGTTTTTT
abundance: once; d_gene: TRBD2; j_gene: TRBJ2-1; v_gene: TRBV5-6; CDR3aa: CASSPGLAGGLGSYNEQFF; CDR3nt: TGTGCCAGCAGCCCCGGACTAGCGGGAGGGCTTGGGTCCTACAATGAGCAGTTCTTC